These T cell receptor beta chains were read from a single sample in a study of blood T cell repertoires in COVID-19. TCRdb's table, derived via immunoSEQ multiplex PCR, lists solely in-frame clones and lacks some. This table holds under 55,000 clones, around 87% found once. Sequences were obtained from peripheral blood. The receptors come from a man aged 40-50 years with active COVID-19. The CDR3 runs from the conserved cysteine through the conserved F or W. A D gene is named only where the DNA matches it firmly. Only some rows state a clone size, as once, few, many or a class for expanded clones.

-,-,TRBJ2-7,TRBV9,CASSPQLGNEQYF,TGTGCCAGCAGCCCACAGCTCGGGAACGAGCAGTACTTC
once,TRBD2,TRBJ2-7,TRBV7-9,CASSFSGREYEQYF,TGTGCCAGCAGCTTTAGCGGGAGGGAGTACGAGCAGTACTTC
-,-,TRBJ2-1,TRBV2,CAAEGPYNEQFF,TGTGCGGCGGAAGGTCCCTACAATGAGCAGTTCTTC
-,-,TRBJ1-6,TRBV11-2,CASSLVARGNSPLHF,TGTGCCAGCAGCTTAGTGGCCAGGGGCAATTCACCCCTCCACTTT
-,-,TRBJ2-2,TRBV5-4,CASSLQQGPGELFF,TGTGCCAGCAGCTTGCAACAGGGTCCCGGGGAGCTGTTTTTT
-,-,TRBJ2-5,TRBV11-2,CASSFGSGETQYF,TGTGCCAGCAGCTTCGGTAGTGGAGAGACCCAGTACTTC
-,TRBD2,TRBJ2-1,TRBV27,CASSPIAGNVYNEQFF,TGTGCCAGCAGTCCCATAGCGGGTAACGTCTACAATGAGCAGTTCTTC
-,TRBD2,TRBJ2-5,TRBV27,CASSSILAGVLQVQETQYF,TGTGCCAGCAGCTCGATTCTAGCGGGAGTCCTCCAGGTTCAAGAGACCCAGTACTTC
-,TRBD2,TRBJ2-7,TRBV29-1,CSVGRGTRSHEQYF,TGCAGCGTGGGTAGGGGGACTAGGTCCCACGAGCAGTACTTC
-,TRBD2,TRBJ2-7,TRBV19,CASSVTSGRDEQYF,TGTGCCAGTAGTGTCACTAGCGGGAGAGACGAGCAGTACTTC
-,-,TRBJ2-3,TRBV13,CASSSSGRPTDTQYF,TGTGCCAGCAGCTCTTCAGGGCGGCCCACAGATACGCAGTATTTT
-,TRBD1,TRBJ1-2,TRBV6-5,CASSYRRTGGRGGYTF,TGTGCCAGCAGTTACCGCCGGACAGGGGGACGGGGTGGCTACACCTTC
once,-,TRBJ2-1,TRBV11-2,CASSANLRSSYNEQFF,TGTGCCAGCAGCGCAAACCTACGATCCTCCTACAATGAGCAGTTCTTC
-,TRBD1,TRBJ2-7,TRBV9,CASSVGVGDSPYEQYF,TGTGCCAGCAGCGTAGGGGTGGGGGACAGTCCCTACGAGCAGTACTTC
few,TRBD1,TRBJ1-6,TRBV3-1/TRBV3-2,CASSQGGQGYNSPLHF,TGTGCCAGCAGCCAGGGAGGACAGGGCTATAATTCACCCCTCCACTTT
few,-,TRBJ2-1,TRBV28,CASSFMDRGTYNEQFF,TGTGCCAGCAGTTTCATGGACAGAGGAACCTACAATGAGCAGTTCTTC
-,-,TRBJ2-3,TRBV19,CASSISGYTDTQYF,TGTGCCAGTAGTATAAGCGGTTACACAGATACGCAGTATTTT
-,-,TRBJ1-2,TRBV3-1/TRBV3-2,CASSQDGTRARTF,TGTGCCAGCAGCCAAGATGGAACGCGGGCGCGCACCTTC
-,TRBD1,TRBJ2-2,TRBV7-9,CASSLGQGENTGELFF,TGTGCCAGCAGCTTGGGACAGGGGGAAAACACCGGGGAGCTGTTTTTT
-,-,TRBJ1-2,TRBV19,CASRTMYRGNYGYTF,TGTGCCAGCCGAACCATGTATAGGGGTAACTATGGCTACACCTTC
-,-,TRBJ1-3,TRBV30,CAWSVRGGEANTIYF,TGTGCCTGGAGTGTACGAGGAGGGGAGGCAAACACCATATATTTT
-,-,TRBJ1-4,TRBV5-1,CASSRSENLREKLFF,TGCGCCAGCAGCCGCTCCGAGAACCTTCGTGAAAAACTGTTTTTT
-,TRBD1,TRBJ2-1,TRBV19,CASRPGQANNEQFF,TGTGCCAGTAGACCGGGACAGGCTAACAATGAGCAGTTCTTC
-,TRBD1,TRBJ1-5,TRBV28,CASRIGTGYSNQPQHF,TGTGCCAGCAGGATTGGGACAGGATATAGCAATCAGCCCCAGCATTTT
-,TRBD1,TRBJ1-2,TRBV14,CASSLPGTAYGYTF,TGTGCCAGCAGCCTCCCCGGGACAGCCTATGGCTACACCTTC
-,-,TRBJ2-1,TRBV27,CASSLIWASNEQFF,TGTGCCAGCAGCCTCATCTGGGCCTCCAATGAGCAGTTCTTC
-,-,TRBJ1-1,TRBV6-5,CASSSGTLNTEAFF,TGTGCCAGCAGCTCCGGGACACTCAACACTGAAGCTTTCTTT
-,-,TRBJ2-5,TRBV19,CASSIAGETQYF,TGTGCCAGTAGTATAGCCGGGGAGACCCAGTACTTC
once,TRBD2,TRBJ2-3,TRBV13,CASSLRSSGRKSTDTQYF,TGTGCCAGCAGCTTAAGGTCTAGCGGGAGGAAAAGCACAGATACGCAGTATTTT
once,-,TRBJ1-2,TRBV5-6,CASSSRQRYGYTF,TGTGCCAGCAGCTCCCGACAGCGATATGGCTACACCTTC
-,TRBD1,TRBJ1-1,TRBV28,CASSPLDRRTEAFF,TGTGCCAGCAGTCCGCTGGACAGGAGGACTGAAGCTTTCTTT
-,-,TRBJ1-5,TRBV7-8,CASSPDWRNQPQHF,TGTGCCAGCAGCCCCGATTGGAGGAATCAGCCCCAGCATTTT
-,-,TRBJ1-1,TRBV5-4,CASKLTENTEAFF,TGTGCCAGCAAGTTGACAGAGAACACTGAAGCTTTCTTT
-,TRBD2,TRBJ2-3,TRBV28,CASLSWASGRASTDTQYF,TGTGCCAGCCTCTCCTGGGCTAGCGGGAGGGCCTCGACAGATACGCAGTATTTT
-,TRBD1,TRBJ1-5,TRBV28,CASSLGTDNLYSNQPQHF,TGTGCCAGCAGTTTAGGGACAGATAATCTATATAGCAATCAGCCCCAGCATTTT